This T cell receptor (beta chain) was sequenced in a study of OX40 agonist ivuxolimab in advanced cancers. Overall study: Ivuxolimab, an antibody that agonizes OX40 (CD134), was administered to the patients. Dose-escalation patients suffered from hepatocellular carcinoma, melanoma, renal cell or head and neck cancer. One hepatocellular carcinoma and two cutaneous melanoma patients partially responded. Study-wide points: Some nonresponders additionally presented with little normalized T-cell clonal expansion.

In regard to this clone: Its antigen remains unidentified.

Libraries were prepared by immunoSEQ multiplex PCR; TCRdb keeps only in-frame clonotypes and omits some of them. The sample has tens of thousands of clones; approximately 90% are singletons. Source: CD4+ or CD8+ T cells sorted from blood, taken in a trial of the OX40 agonist ivuxolimab. The source of this sequence is an adult with an advanced solid tumor such as melanoma, head and neck, liver or kidney cancer.

The CDR3 DNA sequence: TGTGCCAGCAGAAGTAGTACCTACAATGAGCAGTTCTTC. As protein: CASRSSTYNEQFF. This chain links TRBV2 with TRBJ2-1, with no clear D. Deletions cut 6 bases from V and 2 bases from J, with 8 bases between. Germline V gene lookup returns CDR1 SNHLY and CDR2 FYNNEI. The CDR3 length is 13 residues.